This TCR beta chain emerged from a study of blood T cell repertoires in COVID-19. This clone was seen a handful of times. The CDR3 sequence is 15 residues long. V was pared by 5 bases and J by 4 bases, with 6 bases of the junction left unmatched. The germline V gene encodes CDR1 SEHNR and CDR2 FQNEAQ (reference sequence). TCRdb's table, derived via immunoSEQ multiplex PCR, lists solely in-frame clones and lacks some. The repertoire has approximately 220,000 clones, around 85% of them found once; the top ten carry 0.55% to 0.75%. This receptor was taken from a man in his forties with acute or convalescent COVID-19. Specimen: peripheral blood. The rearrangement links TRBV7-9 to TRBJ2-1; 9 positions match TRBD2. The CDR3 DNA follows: TGTGCCAGCAGCCCTCGGACTAGCGCTTACAATGAGCAGTTCTTC. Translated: CASSPRTSAYNEQFF.